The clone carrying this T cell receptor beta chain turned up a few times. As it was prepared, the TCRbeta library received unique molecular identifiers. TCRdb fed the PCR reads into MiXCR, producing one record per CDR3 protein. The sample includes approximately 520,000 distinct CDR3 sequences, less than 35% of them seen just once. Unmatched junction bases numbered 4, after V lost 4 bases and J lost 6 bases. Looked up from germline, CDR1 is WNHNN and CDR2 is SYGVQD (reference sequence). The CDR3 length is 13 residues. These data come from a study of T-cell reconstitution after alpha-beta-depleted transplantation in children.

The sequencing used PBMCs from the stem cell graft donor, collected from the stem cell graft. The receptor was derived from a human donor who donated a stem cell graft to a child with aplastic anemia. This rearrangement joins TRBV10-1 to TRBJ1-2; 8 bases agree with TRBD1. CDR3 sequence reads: CASSGPGGDGYTF. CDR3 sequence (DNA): TGCGCCAGCAGTGGTCCAGGGGGCGATGGCTACACCTTC.